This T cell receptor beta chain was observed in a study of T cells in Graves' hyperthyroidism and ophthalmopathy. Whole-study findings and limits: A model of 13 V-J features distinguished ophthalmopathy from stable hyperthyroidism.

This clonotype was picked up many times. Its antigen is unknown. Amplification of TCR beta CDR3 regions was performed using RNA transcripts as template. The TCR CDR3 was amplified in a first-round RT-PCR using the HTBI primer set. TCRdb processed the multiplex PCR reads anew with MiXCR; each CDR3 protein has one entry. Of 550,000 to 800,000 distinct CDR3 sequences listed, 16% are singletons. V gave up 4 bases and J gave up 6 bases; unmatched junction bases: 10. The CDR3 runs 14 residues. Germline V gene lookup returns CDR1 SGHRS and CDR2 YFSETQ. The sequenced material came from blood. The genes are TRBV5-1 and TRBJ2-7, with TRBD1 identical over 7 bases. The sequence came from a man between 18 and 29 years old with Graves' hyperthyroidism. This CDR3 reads CASSRDPTGLEQYF. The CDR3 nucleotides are TGCGCCAGCAGCAGGGACCCGACAGGGCTCGAGCAGTACTTC.